The 18 T cell receptor beta chains given below trace back to one sample, sequenced in a study of T cells in tuberculosis. Only in-frame clones appear in the TCRdb table, and some are missing; sequencing was by immunoSEQ multiplex PCR. The sample contains 24,000 or so clones, around 95% of which appear only once. The material sequenced was PBMCs. Receptors originate from a donor aged 5 to 30 with latent tuberculosis or without tuberculosis infection.

CDR3 DNA: TGCGCCAGCACCCAGGGGAACTATGGCTACACCTTC. This translates into CASTQGNYGYTF. The chain has TRBV10-2 and TRBJ1-2; D might be TRBD1 (6 bases). The V and J ends lost 7 bases and 2 bases respectively, with 8 bases between them. The CDR3 spans 12 residues. The germline gives CDR1 WSHSY, CDR2 SAAADI.

The rearrangement links TRBV2 to TRBJ2-5, with 7 bases lining up with TRBD1. Germline V lookup: CDR1 SNHLY, CDR2 FYNNEI. V lost 9 bases, J lost 1 base, and 8 bases stayed unmatched. The CDR3 sequence is 14 residues long. CDR3 in amino acids: CASGDRNLQETQYF. The DNA of the CDR3 is TGTGCCAGTGGGGACAGAAATCTCCAAGAGACCCAGTACTTC.

The V and J genes are TRBV6-4 and TRBJ2-3; TRBD2 agrees at 12 bases. The germline CDR1 and CDR2 sequences are MRHNA and SNTAGT. This CDR3 has 14 residues. V was pared by 6 bases and J by 9 bases, with 7 bases of the junction left unmatched. The CDR3 sequence is CASRASGGAETQYF. The CDR3 bases are TGTGCCAGCAGGGCTAGCGGGGGGGCGGAGACGCAGTATTTT.

The genes are TRBV9 and TRBJ2-1; D gene unclear. The CDR3 is made up of 13 amino acids. The V end was cut by 4 bases, the J end by 0 bases, with 5 bases between. The germline gives CDR1 SGDLS, CDR2 YYNGEE. The CDR3 protein is CASSLSSYNEQFF. CDR3 sequence (DNA): TGTGCCAGCAGCCTGAGCTCCTACAATGAGCAGTTCTTC.

The chain carries TRBV5-1 and TRBJ2-5; 9 bases agree with TRBD1. The CDR3 contains 14 residues. V lost 4 bases to trimming and J lost 2 bases; unmatched junction nucleotides: 3. Germline loops: CDR1 SGHRS, CDR2 YFSETQ. This CDR3 is CASSVQGAQETQYF. CDR3 DNA: TGCGCCAGCAGCGTACAGGGGGCGCAAGAGACCCAGTACTTC.

The chain links TRBV21-1 to TRBJ1-6. TRBV21-1 is given as a pseudogene. The CDR3 runs 14 residues. CDR3: CASSFQSGVSPLHF. CDR3 bases: TGTGCCAGCAGCTTTCAATCGGGGGTTTCACCCCTCCACTTT.

This chain joins TRBV15 and TRBJ1-1, with 7 bases lining up with TRBD1. The CDR3 has 14 amino acids. The ends lost 10 bases at V and 1 base at J; junction bases unmatched: 9. CDR1 and CDR2 from the germline V gene are LNHNV and YYDKDF (reference sequence). The DNA for the CDR3 is TGTGCCATTTCCTCCAGGGGGAAGAACACTGAAGCTTTCTTT. Its translation: CAISSRGKNTEAFF.

DNA of the CDR3: TGTGCCAGCAGCGGAACCGGGACAGACCCCTACGAGCAGTACTTC. Protein sequence: CASSGTGTDPYEQYF. The chain combines TRBV6-1 with TRBJ2-7; 7 positions agree with TRBD1. The CDR3 has 15 residues. The trim removed 6 bases at V and 2 bases at J, leaving 10 bases unmatched. The germline CDR1 and CDR2 sequences are MNHNS and SASEGT.

CDR3 amino acids: CASSQEEGSGHSPLHF. Written as DNA, the CDR3 is TGTGCCAGCAGCCAAGAAGAAGGTTCGGGTCATTCACCCCTCCACTTT. V is TRBV4-2 and J is TRBJ1-6; no firm D call. This CDR3 is built from 16 residues. Germline V lookup: CDR1 LGHNA, CDR2 YNFKEQ. Trimming removed 0 bases at V and 8 bases at J, with 14 bases between.

Here the CDR3 DNA reads TGTGCCAGCAGTGAAGACAGGGGATACTATGGCTACACCTTC. This translates into CASSEDRGYYGYTF. The V and J genes are TRBV6-1 and TRBJ1-2; 7 bases are a match to TRBD1. Germline V gene lookup returns CDR1 MNHNS and CDR2 SASEGT. V shed 1 base and J 3 bases; nucleotides not matched to a gene: 2. This CDR3 region has 14 residues.

V gene TRBV2 combines with J gene TRBJ2-7; D is perhaps TRBD1 (6 bases). The V end was cut by 4 bases, the J end by 4 bases, with 14 bases between. The CDR3 runs 14 residues. The germline CDR1 and CDR2 sequences are SNHLY and FYNNEI. DNA for the CDR3: TGTGCCAGCAGTGCCGGGCTTACAGGGTACGAGCAGTACTTC. Translated, it gives CASSAGLTGYEQYF.

CDR3 in amino acids: CASSPGILADTQYF. CDR3 nucleotide sequence: TGCGCCAGCAGCCCGGGGATATTGGCAGATACGCAGTATTTT. The genes are TRBV5-1 and TRBJ2-3, with a tentative D call TRBD2 (5 bases). CDR3 size: 14 residues. V gave up 4 bases and J gave up 4 bases, with 13 bases separating them. CDR1 is SGHRS and CDR2 is YFSETQ in the germline V gene.

The V and J genes are TRBV9 and TRBJ1-2, with 7 bases identical to TRBD1. The trim removed 6 bases at V and 5 bases at J, leaving 10 bases unmatched. The CDR3 extends over 14 amino acids. The germline CDR1 and CDR2 sequences are SGDLS and YYNGEE. The CDR3, as DNA: TGTGCCAGCACCTCGGGGGACAGTCTATATGGCTACACCTTC. It encodes CASTSGDSLYGYTF.

The J gene is TRBJ2-7, the V gene TRBV9; 8 bases are a match to TRBD1. The CDR3 is 16 residues long. Germline trimming cut 4 bases from V and 5 bases from J; bases unmatched to any gene: 14. Germline V gives CDR1 SGDLS, CDR2 YYNGEE. The CDR3 protein is CASSPGESAGGHEQYV. Here the CDR3 DNA reads TGTGCCAGCAGCCCCGGGGAGTCGGCAGGGGGCCACGAGCAGTACGTC.

V and J are TRBV9 and TRBJ2-1, with 8 bases lining up with TRBD2. This CDR3 spans 15 amino acids. Germline-derived CDR1 and CDR2 are SGDLS and YYNGEE. V lost 3 bases to trimming and J lost 2 bases; unmatched junction nucleotides: 4. The CDR3 loop is CASSAAGLAYNEQFF. CDR3 nucleotide sequence: TGTGCCAGCAGCGCCGCGGGACTAGCCTACAATGAGCAGTTCTTC.

V gene TRBV6-5 combines with J gene TRBJ1-1; 7 bases are a match to TRBD1. Germline CDR1 reads MNHEY; CDR2 reads SVGAGI. Trimming cost V 2 bases and J 5 bases; bases outside gene matches: 2. The CDR3 consists of 13 residues. The CDR3 DNA follows: TGTGCCAGCAGTTACAGGGGGCGAACTGAAGCTTTCTTT. Its protein product is CASSYRGRTEAFF.

The V call is TRBV6-5, the J call TRBJ2-7, with 11 bases fitting TRBD1. V shed 6 bases, J shed 8 bases, and the junction held 9 bases outside the gene matches. The CDR3 length is 14 residues. The germline V gene encodes CDR1 MNHEY and CDR2 SVGAGI. CDR3 coding DNA: TGTGCCAGCAGACGACCGGGACAGGGGGACAAGCAGTACTTC. This gives the protein CASRRPGQGDKQYF.

The gene calls are TRBV18 and TRBJ1-2; D ambiguous. CDR3 size: 13 residues. The V end was cut by 5 bases, the J end by 4 bases, with 11 bases between. Germline V gene lookup returns CDR1 KGHSH and CDR2 LQKENI. This CDR3 reads CASSTRVAYGYTF. CDR3 nucleotide sequence: TGTGCCAGCTCAACCCGGGTCGCCTATGGCTACACCTTC.